Listed here is a single TCR beta chain. Its antigen is unidentified. The data belong to a study of cytomegalovirus exposure and HLA in healthy donors. Notes on the study in general: Of the V segments, some could not be distinguished, including TRBV6-2 and TRBV6-3, and were excluded. Some TCR beta chains (roughly 150 of them) were listed as cytomegalovirus-associated. Later analysis placed DRB1 highest and HLA-C lowest in TCR association rates, which differed by HLA locus. In vitro testing confirmed a few CMV-associated chains as specific for CMV antigens.

13 Jbeta primers and 60 Vbeta primers were used for the PCR. Libraries were prepared by immunoSEQ multiplex PCR; TCRdb keeps only in-frame clonotypes and omits some of them. Among roughly 150,000 clones listed, 80% to 90% were seen once. The CDR3 is 14 residues long. Losses at the gene ends were 4 bases for V and 8 bases for J; bases not matched to a gene: 6. CDR1 is SNHLY and CDR2 is FYNNEI in the germline V gene. The TCR originated in a middle-aged woman in good health and CMV-seropositive. This chain joins TRBV2 and TRBJ2-1; 9 bases align to TRBD2. Input material: PBMCs. The CDR3 nucleotides are TGTGCCAGCAGTGGGCTAGCGGGGTTGGATGAGCAGTTCTTC. Its protein is CASSGLAGLDEQFF.